In this sample, the clone carrying this T cell receptor (beta chain) turned up once. The target antigen is unknown. These data belong to a study of blood T cells in healthy people across ages. On the study more broadly: Template switching captured about one barcoded beta molecule per two T cells.

Total RNA extraction produced at least 5 micrograms (per sample) for the study. Germline CDR1 and CDR2: KGHDR and SFDVKD. Losses at the gene ends were 4 bases for V and 8 bases for J; bases not matched to a gene: 6. CDR3 length: 15 amino acids. Study-wide points: Donor CMV status was unknown, possibly confounding expanded clonotype changes. Naive T cell percentage showed a strong correlation with TCR beta diversity.

The authors ran a second PCR of 7 to 11 cycles using a sample-barcoded 5' primer and a J-beta primer mix. TCRdb passed the 5' RACE reads through MiXCR, listing each CDR3 protein once. This table holds 790,000 or so distinct CDR3 sequences, roughly three fifths found once. This clonotype originated in a man aged 35 to 55 in good health. Material for sequencing was blood. The chain employs TRBV24-1 and TRBJ2-1, with 11 bases fitting TRBD2. In DNA, the CDR3 is TGTGCCACCAGTGACCGTAGCGGGAGGGCCGATGAGCAGTTCTTC. It encodes CATSDRSGRADEQFF.